Presented here are 7 T cell receptor beta chains from one specimen sequenced in a study of post-analysis software for immune sequencing data. Whole-study results and caveats: TRBV segments more frequent in patients than in controls numbered five and included TRBV5-6, TRBV5-1 and TRBV20-1.

Their recognized antigens are unknown. Sequencing libraries made from TCR beta cDNA carried unique molecular identifiers. TCRdb reanalysed the PCR reads using MiXCR and keeps one entry per CDR3 protein. The top ten hold around 4.5% of the sample, which has 820,000 or so distinct CDR3 sequences, roughly 50% seen once. The sample was blood. The origin of the receptors is a girl aged 5-17 years with multiple sclerosis.

The J gene is TRBJ1-2, the V gene TRBV7-7; 7 bases line up with TRBD1. J lost 10 bases, V lost 10 bases, and 9 bases had no gene match. Germline loops: CDR1 SSHAT, CDR2 FNYEAQ (reference sequence). The CDR3 loop spans 11 amino acids. The DNA for the CDR3 is TGTGCCATACTGGACAGGTTTGACTACACCTTC. Its protein product is CAILDRFDYTF.

The chain employs TRBV3-1 and TRBJ2-3, with no clear D. V was shortened by 2 bases and J by 0 bases, with 15 bases between the two germline ends. The CDR3 sequence is 17 residues long. Germline V lookup: CDR1 LGHDT, CDR2 YNNKEL (reference sequence). CDR3 region: CASSQQGPNPSTDTQYF. The CDR3, as DNA: TGTGCCAGCAGCCAACAAGGTCCGAATCCGAGCACAGATACGCAGTATTTT.

Only a few counts were recorded for this clonotype. This chain links TRBV7-2 with TRBJ2-3; D possibly corresponds to TRBD1 (6 bases). The CDR3 totals 15 residues. Trimming took 7 bases from V and 0 from J, leaving 14 bases between them. Per germline, CDR1 SGHTA and CDR2 FQGNSA. DNA of the CDR3: TGTGCCAGCACCCCTGTGGGGGCTAGCACAGATACGCAGTATTTT. Translating it yields CASTPVGASTDTQYF. The whole variable domain, filled in from reference TRBV7-2 and TRBJ2-3, reads GAGVSQSPSNKVTEKGKDVELRCDPISGHTALYWYRQSLGQGLEFLIYFQGNSAPDKSGLPSDRFSAERTGGSVSTLTIQRTQQEDSAVYLCASTPVGASTDTQYFGPGTRLTVL.

The gene calls are TRBV6-1 and TRBJ1-2; D not resolved. Per germline, CDR1 MNHNS and CDR2 SASEGT. The CDR3 runs to 14 residues. Trimming left V 3 bases short and J 4 bases short, with 12 bases between. CDR3 in DNA: TGTGCCAGCAGTGAGACATCGGGCGGCTATGGCTACACCTTC. Protein product: CASSETSGGYGYTF.

The chain uses TRBV7-9 and TRBJ2-3; 7 bases are a match to TRBD2. CDR3 length: 14 residues. CDR1 is SEHNR, CDR2 FQNEAQ, per germline (reference sequence). V was clipped by 6 bases and J by 3 bases; unmatched bases: 6. CDR3 amino acids: CASSAGVVTDTQYF. As DNA, the CDR3 is TGTGCCAGCAGTGCGGGAGTTGTTACAGATACGCAGTATTTT.

The sample holds a few counts of this clonotype. The rearrangement joins TRBV5-1 to TRBJ2-4, with 7 bases aligning to TRBD2. The J call is uncertain, as TRBJ2-7 better fits the DNA end. The CDR3 contains 13 residues. CDR1 is SGHRS and CDR2 is YFSETQ in the germline V gene. The CDR3 nucleotides read TGCGCCAGCCATGTACCCGGGAGGAACGAGCAGTACTTC. It encodes CASHVPGRNEQYF.

This chain uses TRBV2 with TRBJ1-6, with 9 bases lining up with TRBD1. V shed 6 bases and J 8 bases; nucleotides not matched to a gene: 8. The CDR3 is made up of 15 amino acids. Germline V CDR1 and CDR2: SNHLY, FYNNEI. The CDR3 DNA sequence: TGTGCCAGCAGCGGGGACAGGGCGGGGGATTCACCCCTCCACTTT. Its translation is CASSGDRAGDSPLHF.